A single sample is the source of the 2 T cell receptor beta chains below, sequenced in a study of molecular identifiers for immune sequencing clone quantification. TCRdb re-derived calls from the PCR reads in MiXCR, one entry per CDR3 protein. Of just over 35,000 distinct CDR3 sequences listed, under 20% were seen once; the top ten hold more than 6.5%. Sequenced: naive CD8+ T cells from blood, with Jurkat cell RNA spiked in. Subset specified: FACS-sorted CD8+CD4-CCR7+CD45RA+ naive T cells. Receptors originate from a human donor in good health. Some libraries in this study had Jurkat cell RNA spiked in.

In the case of this clonotype: One end of the junction varies from germline; a read error may be responsible. The gene calls are TRBV12-3 or TRBV12-4 and TRBJ2-2; the match to TRBD1 covers 9 bases. The CDR3 runs 15 residues. The CDR3 loop is CTSNHKDRGTGELFF. CDR3 nucleotides: TGCACCAGCAATCACAAGGACAGGGGCACCGGGGAGCTGTTTTTT.

There are many counts of this clonotype. The V and J genes are TRBV29-1 and TRBJ2-2; D gene ambiguous. Trimming took 4 bases from V and 7 from J, leaving 7 bases between them. Per the germline V gene, CDR1 is SQVTM and CDR2 is ANQGSEA. This CDR3 is 11 amino acids long. CDR3 region: CSVGQNGELFF. DNA for the CDR3: TGCAGCGTTGGGCAGAACGGGGAGCTGTTTTTT.